These 23 T cell receptor beta chains originate from one sample sequenced in a study of T cells in Graves' hyperthyroidism and ophthalmopathy. RNA transcripts gave rise to amplified TCR beta CDR3 regions. The HTBI primer set was used in a first-round RT-PCR of the TCR CDR3. TCRdb redid the calling of the multiplex PCR reads with MiXCR, one entry per CDR3 protein. The sample includes 75,000 to 100,000 distinct CDR3 sequences, 51% of them seen just once. What was sequenced was blood. The receptors here all came from a woman in her thirties or forties with Graves' hyperthyroidism.

Remarks on this clonotype: This may be a read error, as it is one base from a much larger clone. This sequence joins TRBV5-1 and TRBJ1-3; TRBD1 matches 7 bases. CDR1 and CDR2 (germline): SGHRS, YFSETQ. The CDR3 totals 15 residues. V lost 2 bases, J lost 8 bases, and 10 bases stayed unmatched. This CDR3 reads CASSFTGATGDTIYF. CDR3 nucleotides: TGCGCCAGCAGCTTTACAGGGGCTACGGGAGACACCATATATTTT.

The genes are TRBV10-3 and TRBJ2-7; 12 positions agree with TRBD2. The germline CDR1 and CDR2 sequences are ENHRY and SYGVKD. This CDR3 is 12 amino acids long. Trimming removed 10 bases from V and 5 bases from J; junction bases left unmatched: 3. The chain's CDR3 is CATRLAGDEQYF. CDR3 DNA sequence: TGTGCCACCAGACTAGCGGGAGACGAGCAGTACTTC.

This clonotype was counted at least ten times. The chain's CDR3 is CASSLVHGVRTSTEAFF. In DNA, the CDR3 is TGTGCCAGCAGTTTGGTCCACGGCGTCCGGACAAGCACTGAAGCTTTCTTT. The chain employs TRBV12-3 or TRBV12-4 and TRBJ1-1, with a tentative D call TRBD1 (5 bases). The V gene lost 3 bases and the J gene lost 4 bases, with 21 bases spanning the gap. This CDR3 is built from 17 residues.

This clonotype was seen only once. The rearrangement joins TRBV7-1 to TRBJ2-7, with 12 bases that match TRBD2. TRBV7-1 is an ORF for which the function is uncertain. The V segment lost 5 bases and the J segment 3 bases; nucleotides outside the gene matches: 11. This CDR3 spans 17 amino acids. CDR3 DNA: TGTGCCAGCAGCCTCCCGACTAGCGGGAGTTTGGGCTACGAGCAGTACTTC. This gives the protein CASSLPTSGSLGYEQYF.

The table lists this clonotype with many counts. The chain links TRBV10-3 to TRBJ2-7, with TRBD1 as a possible D gene (5 bases). V lost 4 bases, J lost 1 base, and 23 bases lay in between. This CDR3 has 18 residues. The germline gives CDR1 ENHRY, CDR2 SYGVKD. The CDR3 sequence is CAISGGHSRARQSYEQYF. In nucleotides, the CDR3 is TGTGCCATCAGTGGAGGACATAGCAGGGCCCGCCAATCCTACGAGCAGTACTTC.

The chain employs TRBV15 and TRBJ2-7, with 7 bases identical to TRBD1. The length of the CDR3 is 14 residues. CDR1 and CDR2 (germline): LNHNV, YYDKDF (reference sequence). The ends lost 1 base at V and 4 bases at J; junction bases unmatched: 4. CDR3 region: CATSRGEQGYEQYF. The CDR3 DNA sequence: TGTGCCACCAGCAGAGGAGAACAGGGGTACGAGCAGTACTTC.

This chain joins TRBV15 and TRBJ1-3; D call uncertain. The CDR3 has 13 amino acids. The V gene lost 0 bases and the J gene lost 7 bases, with 7 bases spanning the gap. Germline V lookup: CDR1 LNHNV, CDR2 YYDKDF (reference sequence). The CDR3 spells CATSRDRRNTIYF. CDR3 coding DNA: TGTGCCACCAGCAGAGATAGAAGGAACACCATATATTTT.

J is TRBJ1-2 and V is TRBV7-6; 9 nucleotides agree with TRBD1. The germline CDR1 and CDR2 sequences are SGHVS and FNYEAQ. CDR3 length: 14 amino acids. With V trimmed by 4 bases and J by 6 bases, 6 bases remained unmatched. CDR3 DNA: TGTGCCAGCAGCTCGAGGACAGGGGAGCATGGCTACACCTTC. Translating it yields CASSSRTGEHGYTF.

The chain employs TRBV29-1 and TRBJ1-5; D remains ambiguous. This CDR3 has 13 amino acids. Looked up from germline, CDR1 is SQVTM and CDR2 is ANQGSEA. Trimming shortened V by 8 bases and J by 6 bases, and 17 bases separated the two germline ends. The CDR3 bases are TGCAGCATAATCTACGGTGCGGCTCAGCCCCAGCATTTT. It is translated as CSIIYGAAQPQHF.

DNA of the CDR3: TGCAGCGTTACCGGGGGAACTAATGAAAAACTGTTTTTT. Protein product: CSVTGGTNEKLFF. This chain uses TRBV29-1 with TRBJ1-4, with D tentatively TRBD1 (5 bases). This CDR3 contains 13 residues. Germline V gene lookup returns CDR1 SQVTM and CDR2 ANQGSEA. The V gene lost 5 bases and the J gene lost 1 base, with 8 bases spanning the gap.

CDR3 loop: CASRPTSVRANVLTF. DNA for the CDR3: TGTGCCAGCAGACCTACTAGCGTACGGGCCAACGTCCTGACTTTC. This sequence joins TRBV12-3 or TRBV12-4 and TRBJ2-6; 7 nucleotides line up with TRBD2. V lost 6 bases, J lost 5 bases, and 7 bases stayed unmatched. This CDR3 region has 15 residues.

The chain carries TRBV25-1 and TRBJ2-1, with TRBD2 matching over 9 bases. The length of the CDR3 is 18 residues. J lost 5 bases, V lost 2 bases, and 13 bases had no gene match. Germline V CDR1 and CDR2: MGHDK, SYGVNS. The CDR3 bases are TGTGCCAGCAGTGAAGGCAGTTCGGCGGGAGGGCCCGACAATGAGCAGTTCTTC. Protein product: CASSEGSSAGGPDNEQFF. The full variable domain, in which reference TRBV25-1 and TRBJ2-1 provide the parts outside the CDR3, is EADIYQTPRYLVIGTGKKITLECSQTMGHDKMYWYQQDPGMELHLIHYSYGVNSTEKGDLSSESTVSRIRTEHFPLTLESARPSHTSQYLCASSEGSSAGGPDNEQFFGPGTRLTVL.

This clonotype was found many times. The V call is TRBV7-2, the J call TRBJ2-7, with 9 bases that match TRBD2. The CDR3 extends over 15 amino acids. Germline V gives CDR1 SGHTA, CDR2 FQGNSA. V lost 5 bases and J lost 4; bases outside the gene matches: 9. The CDR3 DNA sequence: TGTGCCAGCAGCCATCCAGCGGGAGGCCTATACGAGCAGTACTTC. Its protein product is CASSHPAGGLYEQYF.

This clonotype was seen repeatedly, ten times or more. A single base separates this from a much larger clone, so it may be a read error. The chain links TRBV5-1 to TRBJ2-5, with TRBD2 matching over 8 bases. There are 18 residues in the CDR3. Germline values: CDR1 SGHRS, CDR2 YFSETQ. V lost 1 base and J lost 5; bases outside the gene matches: 16. The CDR3 region is CASSLQIQASGLSETQYF. CDR3 bases: TGCGCCAGCAGCTTGCAGATCCAGGCTAGCGGGTTGAGCGAGACCCAGTACTTC.

In regard to this clonotype: A read error may produce the germline difference seen at one junction end. The V and J genes are TRBV29-1 and TRBJ1-2, with D possibly being TRBD1 (5 bases). Germline values: CDR1 SQVTM, CDR2 ANQGSEA. The CDR3 extends over 11 amino acids. The CDR3 protein is CSVAGGGGYAF. CDR3 DNA: TGCAGCGTTGCGGGGGGAGGCGGCTACGCCTTC.

This clonotype showed up many times. The chain joins TRBV12-3 or TRBV12-4 to TRBJ1-2; 7 nucleotides match TRBD1. V gave up 5 bases and J gave up 7 bases; unmatched junction bases: 7. The CDR3 extends over 13 amino acids. In DNA form, the CDR3 reads TGTGCCAGCAGTCTGACAGGGTTCAGTGGCTACACCTTC. Translation: CASSLTGFSGYTF.

This rearrangement joins TRBV20-1 to TRBJ1-3, with D perhaps matching TRBD1 (6 bases). The germline CDR1 and CDR2 sequences are DFQATT and SNEGSKA (reference sequence). The CDR3 totals 15 residues. Trimming shortened V by 0 bases and J by 4 bases, and 13 bases separated the two germline ends. CDR3 loop: CSARDRDRPGNTIYF. The DNA of the CDR3 is TGCAGTGCTAGAGATCGTGACAGGCCAGGAAACACCATATATTTT.

A note on this clonotype: A read error is possible here, since a much larger clone lies one base away. This sequence joins TRBV29-1 and TRBJ1-2; 8 bases match TRBD1. The CDR3 sequence is 16 residues long. CDR1 is SQVTM, CDR2 ANQGSEA, per germline. The V gene end was trimmed by 8 bases and the J gene end by 1 base; junction bases not matched to a gene: 15. The CDR3 region is CSISLGQGIFNYGYTF. The CDR3 DNA is TGCAGCATTAGTCTAGGACAGGGTATTTTTAACTATGGCTACACCTTC.

This clonotype came up many times. The CDR3 coding sequence is TGCGCCAGCAGCTTGGAAGGCGAGGTGCAGTACTTC. It translates to CASSLEGEVQYF. The rearrangement links TRBV5-1 to TRBJ2-7; the D is unclear. Looked up from germline, CDR1 is SGHRS and CDR2 is YFSETQ. The length of the CDR3 is 12 residues. Trimming left V 0 bases short and J 9 bases short, with 10 bases between.

The gene calls are TRBV7-2 and TRBJ1-5, with D possibly matching TRBD1 (5 bases). From germline, CDR1 is SGHTA and CDR2 FQGNSA. The CDR3 length is 15 residues. The V and J ends lost 7 bases and 11 bases respectively, with 24 bases between them. CDR3 residues: CASIVTSGNQGAQHF. CDR3 DNA: TGTGCCAGCATTGTGACTAGCGGGAACCAAGGGGCCCAGCATTTT. The whole variable domain, remainder taken from reference TRBV7-2 and TRBJ1-5, is GAGVSQSPSNKVTEKGKDVELRCDPISGHTALYWYRQSLGQGLEFLIYFQGNSAPDKSGLPSDRFSAERTGGSVSTLTIQRTQQEDSAVYLCASIVTSGNQGAQHFGDGTRLSIL.

The chain carries TRBV7-3 and TRBJ1-6, with D possibly TRBD1 on 6 matching bases. This CDR3 is 14 amino acids long. The V gene's germline CDR1 is SGHTA and CDR2 FQGTGA. The ends were cut back, 6 bases at V and 8 bases at J, with 14 bases in the middle. The CDR3 loop reads CASRGAGLDSPLHF. CDR3 coding DNA: TGTGCCAGCAGGGGGGCAGGGCTGGATTCACCCCTCCACTTT.

The gene calls are TRBV10-3 and TRBJ1-5; TRBD1 aligns across 8 bases. The CDR3 has 16 amino acids. Germline V gene lookup returns CDR1 ENHRY and CDR2 SYGVKD. J gave up 6 bases and V 10 bases, and 17 bases lay outside the gene matches. The CDR3 bases are TGTGCCACCGGGAGCGGGCAGGGGGCAGGGACTCAGCCCCAGCATTTT. Translation: CATGSGQGAGTQPQHF.

This clonotype has just one count. This could be a read error, since a much larger clone is one nucleotide away. The gene calls are TRBV12-3 or TRBV12-4 and TRBJ1-3; D not certain. This CDR3 region has 14 residues. The CDR3 nucleotides read TGTTCCAGCAGTTTTGGGGTCCGCGGAAACACCATATATTTT. This gives the protein CSSSFGVRGNTIYF.